This is a list of T cell receptor beta chains from one sample in a study of shared clonotypes between healthy human individuals. Measured with immunoSEQ multiplex PCR; TCRdb has only the in-frame clones, and not every one. The sample consists of approximately 2,000,000 clones, 90% to 95% of them appearing once. The sample comprised naive CD8+ T cells from PBMCs. These receptors were obtained from a man younger than 35 in good health. Some clones in this sample may be carry-over from other donors' samples. Each CDR3 is given with its conserved first and last residue. A D gene is named only where the DNA matches it firmly. The size entry is marked missing in some rows and otherwise reads once, few, many or a size class.

V	size	J	D	CDR3	DNA
TRBV7-2	.	TRBJ1-1	.	CASSQTGNTEAFF	TGTGCCAGCAGCCAAACAGGGAACACTGAAGCTTTCTTT
TRBV18	.	TRBJ2-1	TRBD1	CASSNRDRRDYNEQFF	TGTGCCAGCTCAAATAGGGACAGAAGGGACTACAATGAGCAGTTCTTC
TRBV18	.	TRBJ2-7	TRBD2	CASSQTSGASSYEQYF	TGTGCCAGCTCACAAACTAGCGGGGCTAGCTCCTACGAGCAGTACTTC
TRBV27	.	TRBJ1-1	TRBD1	CARDLDRRNTEAFF	TGTGCCAGGGACTTGGACAGGCGGAACACTGAAGCTTTCTTT
TRBV9	.	TRBJ1-5	.	CASSPEGGPRGAQHF	TGTGCCAGCAGCCCAGAAGGAGGGCCACGAGGGGCCCAGCATTTT
TRBV9	.	TRBJ2-6	TRBD1	CASSATGGYGANVLTF	TGTGCCAGCAGCGCGACAGGGGGATATGGGGCCAACGTCCTGACTTTC
TRBV30	.	TRBJ1-1	TRBD1	CACTRGLTGAEAFF	TGTGCCTGTACTAGGGGGCTCACGGGGGCTGAAGCTTTCTTT
TRBV30	.	TRBJ2-3	.	CAWSPGSDTQYF	TGTGCCTGGAGCCCAGGGTCAGATACGCAGTATTTT
TRBV28	.	TRBJ2-5	.	CASRQNGGNEQETQYF	TGTGCCAGCAGACAAAACGGCGGAAACGAACAAGAGACCCAGTACTTC
TRBV9	once	TRBJ2-7	.	CASSAAIGQTSPYEQYF	TGTGCCAGCAGCGCCGCTATAGGTCAGACGTCTCCCTACGAGCAGTACTTC
TRBV11-2	.	TRBJ2-7	.	CASSLGSNEQYF	TGTGCCAGCAGCTTAGGGTCCAACGAGCAGTACTTC
TRBV4-3	.	TRBJ2-1	.	CASSQDSSYNEQFF	TGCGCCAGCAGCCAAGATAGCTCCTACAATGAGCAGTTCTTC
TRBV7-9	few	TRBJ1-5	.	CASSSDSNQPQHF	TGTGCCAGCAGCTCCGATAGCAATCAGCCCCAGCATTTT
TRBV27	.	TRBJ2-2	.	CASSPFGSATGELFF	TGTGCCAGTAGTCCCTTTGGGTCGGCCACCGGGGAGCTGTTTTTT
TRBV6-4	.	TRBJ2-7	.	CASPTGQYF	TGTGCCAGCCCAACCGGGCAGTACTTC
TRBV18	.	TRBJ2-2	.	CASSPPAPHPNTGELFF	TGTGCCAGCTCACCGCCAGCGCCCCACCCGAACACCGGGGAGCTGTTTTTT
TRBV9	once	TRBJ1-3	TRBD1	CASSDRDRAGNTIYF	TGTGCCAGCAGCGACCGGGACAGGGCTGGAAACACCATATATTTT
TRBV14	.	TRBJ2-1	TRBD2	CASSLLLAGWDEQFF	TGTGCCAGCAGCCTCTTACTAGCGGGATGGGATGAGCAGTTCTTC
TRBV27	.	TRBJ2-1	TRBD2	CASSSGLAGGLTYNEQFF	TGTGCCAGCAGTTCAGGACTAGCGGGAGGTTTGACCTACAATGAGCAGTTCTTC
TRBV14	.	TRBJ2-3	TRBD2	CASSQRTSVNTQYF	TGTGCCAGCAGCCAAAGAACTAGCGTGAATACGCAGTATTTT
TRBV28	.	TRBJ2-2	.	CASSFQVVANTGELFF	TGTGCCAGCAGTTTCCAAGTGGTGGCGAACACCGGGGAGCTGTTTTTT
TRBV5-1	.	TRBJ2-5	.	CASSQGLQYQGGRTQYF	TGCGCCAGCAGCCAAGGACTCCAATACCAAGGGGGAAGGACCCAGTACTTC
TRBV9	.	TRBJ2-7	.	CASSNRDALPVEQYF	TGTGCCAGCAGCAACCGGGACGCCTTGCCCGTCGAGCAGTACTTC
TRBV29-1	.	TRBJ2-1	.	CSVEVWDNLEQFF	TGCAGCGTTGAAGTGTGGGACAACCTTGAGCAGTTCTTC
TRBV6-5	.	TRBJ2-2	.	CASSYWGLNTGELFF	TGTGCCAGCAGTTACTGGGGGCTCAACACCGGGGAGCTGTTTTTT
TRBV5-4	.	TRBJ2-7	.	CASSLEEREADEQYF	TGTGCCAGCAGCTTGGAGGAGAGGGAGGCCGACGAGCAGTACTTC
TRBV7-3	.	TRBJ2-3	TRBD2	CASSTLAGGVTDTQYF	TGTGCCAGCAGCACCCTAGCGGGAGGGGTCACAGATACGCAGTATTTT
TRBV5-6	.	TRBJ2-5	TRBD2	CASSLAVAGGPLETQYF	TGTGCCAGCAGCTTGGCGGTGGCGGGAGGACCTCTTGAGACCCAGTACTTC
TRBV7-9	.	TRBJ1-3	.	CAIFGDLGYAVSGNTIYF	TGTGCCATCTTCGGGGATCTTGGTTACGCTGTCTCTGGAAACACCATATATTTT
TRBV28	.	TRBJ2-3	.	CASSTRAAGTDTQYF	TGTGCCAGCAGTACCAGGGCCGCAGGGACAGATACGCAGTATTTT
TRBV9	.	TRBJ2-7	.	CASSEGAGAIYEQYF	TGTGCCAGCAGCGAGGGGGCGGGAGCGATTTACGAGCAGTACTTC
TRBV5-1	.	TRBJ2-1	TRBD2	CASSLRIAGYNEQFF	TGCGCCAGCAGCTTGAGGATAGCGGGGTACAATGAGCAGTTCTTC
TRBV9	.	TRBJ2-1	TRBD2	CASSAGTSANNEQFF	TGTGCCAGCAGCGCCGGGACTAGCGCCAACAATGAGCAGTTCTTC
TRBV30	.	TRBJ1-5	.	CAWSDRAQPQHF	TGTGCCTGGAGTGACAGGGCTCAGCCCCAGCATTTT
TRBV5-1	.	TRBJ2-3	.	CASSLFSAASTDTQYF	TGCGCCAGCAGCTTGTTTTCAGCAGCCTCCACAGATACGCAGTATTTT
TRBV27	.	TRBJ1-2	.	CASRLPGSYGYTF	TGTGCCAGCAGACTCCCGGGCTCGTATGGCTACACCTTC
TRBV10-3	.	TRBJ1-2	TRBD1	CAILAQGTHLYGYTF	TGTGCCATCTTGGCACAGGGGACCCATCTCTATGGCTACACCTTC
TRBV4-1	.	TRBJ2-2	.	CASSQDLRTGELFF	TGCGCCAGCAGCCAAGATTTAAGGACCGGGGAGCTGTTTTTT
TRBV10-3	.	TRBJ2-1	TRBD2	CAITEGLAGGGNEQFF	TGTGCCATAACCGAAGGACTAGCGGGAGGGGGAAATGAGCAGTTCTTC
TRBV27	.	TRBJ2-1	.	CASTLPGDRLYNEQFF	TGTGCCAGCACCCTCCCGGGGGACAGACTGTACAATGAGCAGTTCTTC
TRBV27	.	TRBJ2-1	.	CASSLSVYNEQFF	TGTGCCAGCAGTTTATCAGTATACAATGAGCAGTTCTTC